These 5 T cell receptor beta chains were sequenced from one sample in a study of molecular identifiers for immune sequencing clone quantification. TCRdb re-derived calls from the PCR reads in MiXCR, one entry per CDR3 protein. The data show about half a million distinct CDR3 sequences, with around 25% seen just once and 0.7% to 0.9% held by the top ten. The sequenced sample was naive CD8+ T cells from blood, with Jurkat cell RNA spiked in. Subset in this sample: FACS-sorted CD8+CD4-CCR7+CD45RA+ naive T cells. These receptors came from a human donor in good health. Some libraries in this study had Jurkat cell RNA spiked in.

Worth noting for this clonotype: A much larger clone differs from this one at a single base, so this may be a read error. The chain combines TRBV5-6 with TRBJ1-1; D is possibly TRBD1 (5 bases). V was cut by 1 base and J by 2 bases, with 15 bases left in between. CDR3 length equals 16 residues. Germline V gene data show CDR1 as SGHDT and CDR2 as YYEEEE. CDR3 in DNA: TGTGCCAGCAGCTTGCTCGCAAGGGGCGAAAACACTGAAGCTTTCTTT. It codes for CASSLLARGENTEAFF.

The sample holds a few counts of this clonotype. The chain is built from TRBV4-3 and TRBJ2-7, with 7 bases that match TRBD2. The CDR3 is made up of 15 amino acids. J lost 7 bases, V lost 1 base, and 10 bases had no gene match. The germline gives CDR1 LGHNA, CDR2 YSLEER. CDR3 residues: CASSQGASGLREQYF. The CDR3 bases are TGCGCCAGCAGCCAAGGGGCTAGCGGTCTACGGGAGCAGTACTTC.

This clonotype has a handful of counts. CDR3 region: CASSRRQGFGTEAFF. CDR3 nucleotide sequence: TGCGCCAGCAGCCGAAGACAGGGTTTTGGAACTGAAGCTTTCTTT. The chain combines TRBV4-3 with TRBJ1-1; 7 positions agree with TRBD1. Germline CDR1 and CDR2: LGHNA and YSLEER. J was trimmed by 5 bases and V by 4 bases; bases with no gene match: 10. CDR3 size: 15 residues.

As regards this clonotype: Possible read error: a much larger clone is one base away. V usage is TRBV6-5 and J usage is TRBJ2-7; 8 nucleotides match TRBD1. The CDR3 spans 14 residues. Looked up from germline, CDR1 is MNHEY and CDR2 is SVGAGI. The CDR3 DNA reads as TGTGCCAGCAGTTACGGGACAGGCACCTACGAGCGGTACTTC. Protein sequence: CASSYGTGTYERYF.

About this clonotype: This may be a read error: a much more frequent sequence differs by one nucleotide. The rearrangement links TRBV29-1 to TRBJ2-3; maybe TRBD2 (5 bases). The CDR3 totals 14 residues. Germline CDR1 and CDR2: SQVTM and ANQGSEA. The V gene lost 3 bases and the J gene lost 4 bases, with 14 bases spanning the gap. CDR3 nucleotide sequence: TGCAGCGTTGACCCCGGGTATAGCGCAGATACGCAGTATTTT. This sequence encodes CSVDPGYSADTQYF.